This TCR beta chain was found in a study of T-cell memory formation after mild COVID-19. UMIs and sample barcodes were carried by the TCR alpha and TCR beta cDNA libraries that 5'RACE produced using constant-segment primers. MiXCR, run by TCRdb on the 5' RACE reads, gives a single entry per CDR3 protein. Altogether about 90,000 distinct CDR3 sequences are present, less than 15% being singletons, with the ten largest covering about 28%. The CDR3 totals 13 residues. V was clipped by 1 base and J by 2 bases; unmatched bases: 1. From germline, CDR1 is GTSNPN and CDR2 SVGIG (reference sequence). The study's findings and limits: Among contracting clones, CD4+ were mainly CM/EM and CD8+ enriched in EMRA.

This clonotype has more than one count but fewer than ten. Antigen: not known. The genes are TRBV30 and TRBJ2-7, with 8 bases matching TRBD2. The sequenced sample was PBMCs or a T cell subset sorted from them (not recorded which). This sequence was found in an adult woman who had mild COVID-19 (a few samples of this study predate the infection). Cell type and time point are not known. CDR3 loop: CAWSAGGPYEQYF. In nucleotides, the CDR3 is TGTGCCTGGAGTGCGGGGGGGCCCTACGAGCAGTACTTC.